What follows is one TCR beta chain and its context. Its antigen is not identified. Germline lookup yields CDR1 SGHTA and CDR2 FQGNSA. There are 17 residues in the CDR3. The V and J ends lost 5 bases and 2 bases, in that order; junction bases with no gene match: 6. Per the original data handling: Filtering differed since immunoSEQ provided only junctions, with no quality scores. Assay: immunoSEQ multiplex PCR; the TCRdb copy retains only in-frame clones and omits some. That table furnishes V, J and clone size, whereas the DNA furnished D and trimming. Of roughly 2,300,000 clones in the sample, about nine tenths were seen once. This sample was taken from a study of shared clonotypes between healthy human individuals. Findings and limits, study-wide: For naive CD4 cells, around 5% of clonotypes were shared across a handful of donors. Clonotype sharing among donors was thought likely to change with sequencing depth.

This TCR derives from a man aged 18 to 29 in good health. Some clones in this sample may be carry-over from other donors' samples. The rearrangement uses TRBV7-2 and TRBJ2-1; 13 bases fit TRBD2. Material for sequencing was naive CD4+ T cells from PBMCs. This sample's subset: CD45RA+ positively selected. CDR3 loop: CASSKGLAGPTYNEQFF. In DNA form, the CDR3 reads TGTGCCAGCAGCAAGGGACTAGCGGGGCCCACCTACAATGAGCAGTTCTTC.